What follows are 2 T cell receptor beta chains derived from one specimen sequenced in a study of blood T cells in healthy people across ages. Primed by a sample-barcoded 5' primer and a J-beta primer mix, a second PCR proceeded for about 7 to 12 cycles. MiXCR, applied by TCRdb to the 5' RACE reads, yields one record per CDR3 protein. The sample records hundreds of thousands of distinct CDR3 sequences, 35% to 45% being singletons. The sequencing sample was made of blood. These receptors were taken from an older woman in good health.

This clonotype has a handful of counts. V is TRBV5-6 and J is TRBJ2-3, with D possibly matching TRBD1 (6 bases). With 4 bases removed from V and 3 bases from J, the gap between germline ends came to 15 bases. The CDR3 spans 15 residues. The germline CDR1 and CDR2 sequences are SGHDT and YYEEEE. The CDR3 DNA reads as TGTGCCAGCAGCGAAGCAACAGGGAGAACAGATACGCAGTATTTT. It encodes CASSEATGRTDTQYF.

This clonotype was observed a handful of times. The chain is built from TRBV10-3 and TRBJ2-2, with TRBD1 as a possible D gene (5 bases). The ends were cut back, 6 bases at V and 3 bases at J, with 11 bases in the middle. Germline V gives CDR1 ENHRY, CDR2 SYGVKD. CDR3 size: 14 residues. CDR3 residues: CAIRRQGDTGELFF. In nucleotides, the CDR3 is TGTGCCATCAGGCGGCAGGGTGACACCGGGGAGCTGTTTTTT.